A selection of T cell receptor beta chains follows, all from one sample in a study of T cell responses to AZD1222 COVID-19 vaccine. Generated by immunoSEQ multiplex PCR, the TCRdb table keeps only in-frame clones and is missing some. The sample lists 150,000 or so clones; approximately 90% were seen once. Sequenced material: peripheral blood, taken on day 0 of AZD1222 vaccination. Receptors originate from an adult in good health. The CDR3 runs from the conserved cysteine through the conserved F or W. The D gene is left open where the match is weak. Clone size is stated in some rows and not others, as once, few, many or a class when expanded.

V,length,J,size,D,CDR3
TRBV6-5,16,TRBJ2-1,.,.,CASSYSMRSGTNEQFF
TRBV4-1,15,TRBJ2-5,.,TRBD1,CASSPEGQPREPQYF
TRBV6-2/TRBV6-3,16,TRBJ1-5,.,TRBD1,CASSYPGTGVNQPQHF
TRBV24-1,15,TRBJ1-2,.,TRBD1,CATSDSQDRAYGYTF
TRBV7-8,14,TRBJ1-6,.,TRBD1,CASSARQGSSPLHF
TRBV9,13,TRBJ2-7,once,.,CASSLGAADEQYF
TRBV7-6,15,TRBJ1-4,.,.,CASSLDTYSNEKLFF
TRBV29-1,12,TRBJ2-1,.,.,CSVDPSYNEQFF
TRBV2,15,TRBJ1-4,.,.,CASSEGVAGNEKLFF
TRBV3-1/TRBV3-2,15,TRBJ2-1,.,.,CASSQDPQSYNEQFF